These T cell receptor beta chains were read from a single sample in a study of CD8+CD57+ T cells in acquired aplastic anemia. Each CDR3 protein is one row after TCRdb ran MiXCR on the reads. The top ten hold more than 0.95% of the sample, which has 200,000 to 250,000 distinct CDR3 sequences, approximately 35% seen once. Sequencing input: sorted CD4+, CD8+, or CD8+CD57+ T cells (not recorded which) from PBMCs. The receptors were sampled from a human donor in good health, serving as a control. Both conserved end residues are part of each CDR3. The D gene is left open where the match is weak. A clone size is listed for some rows: how often the clone was seen (once, few, many), or a class if it is expanded.

size,length,V,D,J,DNA,CDR3
many,16,TRBV25-1,TRBD2,TRBJ2-1,TGTGCCAGCAGTTTTGCGGGACTACTTTTCGGAAATGAGCAGTTCTTC,CASSFAGLLFGNEQFF
-,11,TRBV10-2,-,TRBJ2-3,TGCGCCGTTTTCGACACAGATACGCAGTATTTT,CAVFDTDTQYF
-,14,TRBV12-3/TRBV12-4,-,TRBJ1-2,TGTGCCAGCAGTTCCGGCAGACAACACTATGGCTACACCTTC,CASSSGRQHYGYTF
many,14,TRBV5-1,-,TRBJ1-2,TGCGCCAGCAGCTTGGAGGGAGCTAACTATGGCTACACCTTC,CASSLEGANYGYTF
many,12,TRBV2,-,TRBJ2-3,TGTGCCAGCAGATTAGAGGGAGATACGCAGTATTTT,CASRLEGDTQYF
few,19,TRBV5-6,TRBD1,TRBJ1-2,TGTGCCAGCAGCTTCTTACTAGGATCAACAGGGGGCGGCAACTATGGCTACACCTTC,CASSFLLGSTGGGNYGYTF
few,14,TRBV29-1,TRBD1,TRBJ1-2,TGCAGCGTTGAAGGTCGGGACAGGGGGCTTGGCTACACCTTC,CSVEGRDRGLGYTF
many,13,TRBV12-3/TRBV12-4,-,TRBJ1-2,TGTGCCAGCAGTTTAGTAGGGGGCTATGGCTACACCTTC,CASSLVGGYGYTF
few,14,TRBV28,-,TRBJ2-2,TGTGCCAGCAGCGACAGCTTATACACCGGGGAGCTGTTTTTT,CASSDSLYTGELFF
many,15,TRBV24-1,-,TRBJ2-1,TGTGCCACCAGTGATTTGGGCGGGCGGAGGAGTGAGCAGTTCTTC,CATSDLGGRRSEQFF
many,14,TRBV6-5,TRBD1,TRBJ1-5,TGTGCCAGCAGTTCTACAGGGGGAGAACAGCCCCAGCATTTT,CASSSTGGEQPQHF
few,13,TRBV15,-,TRBJ1-5,TGTGCCACCAGCAGAGATCTTCTTCAGCCCCAGCATTTT,CATSRDLLQPQHF
few,15,TRBV20-1,-,TRBJ2-3,TGCAGTGCTGGCGGACTGTTCACTGGAACAGATACGCAGTATTTT,CSAGGLFTGTDTQYF
-,13,TRBV29-1,TRBD1,TRBJ2-5,TGCAGCGTTGGGACAGGGGGCGGGGAGACCCAGTACTTC,CSVGTGGGETQYF
-,14,TRBV2,-,TRBJ1-1,TGTGCCAGCAGGCCCCTCCGAGCCAACACTGAAGCTTTCTTT,CASRPLRANTEAFF
-,16,TRBV5-1,TRBD1,TRBJ2-1,TGCGCCAGCAGCTTGGCCGGGACAGGGGCAGTGAATGAGCAGTTCTTC,CASSLAGTGAVNEQFF
many,15,TRBV9,-,TRBJ2-5,TGTGCCAGCAGCGCGGGTAGTTATGAGACAGAGACCCAGTACTTC,CASSAGSYETETQYF
many,19,TRBV29-1,TRBD1,TRBJ1-1,TGCAGCGTTGGTTTATGGCGATACGACAGGGGCAAAATGAACACTGAAGCTTTCTTT,CSVGLWRYDRGKMNTEAFF
few,14,TRBV7-9,TRBD1,TRBJ2-5,TGTGCCAGCAGCGGCCCGACAGGGCAAGAGACCCGGTACTTC,CASSGPTGQETRYF
many,20,TRBV24-1,-,TRBJ2-5,TGTGCCACCAGTCAATACGTTCGGGGCGGGATAAGATACGTTCAAGAGACCCAGTACTTC,CATSQYVRGGIRYVQETQYF
-,12,TRBV10-3,TRBD1,TRBJ1-2,TGTGCCATCAGTGAGCCCCAGTTAGGGACAGCCTTC,CAISEPQLGTAF
many,15,TRBV7-2,-,TRBJ2-5,TGTGCCAGCAGCTTAAGAGCGGACAACCAAGAGACCCAGTACTTC,CASSLRADNQETQYF
few,14,TRBV4-2,-,TRBJ2-1,TGTGCCAGCAGCCAAGATACCAAACCTAATGAGCAGTTCTTC,CASSQDTKPNEQFF
few,16,TRBV24-1,TRBD1,TRBJ1-2,TGTGCCACCAGTGATGCCGGACGGCCAGGGGGTGATGGCTACACCTTC,CATSDAGRPGGDGYTF
-,11,TRBV3-1,-,TRBJ1-1,TGTGCCAGCAGCTCCCGAACTGAAGCTTTCTTT,CASSSRTEAFF
once,12,TRBV10-3,-,TRBJ2-1,TGTGCCATCAGTGAGGGACAGCGGGAGCAGTTCTTC,CAISEGQREQFF